What follows are 30 T cell receptor beta chains derived from one specimen sequenced in a study of T cells in Graves' hyperthyroidism and ophthalmopathy. Authors of the study amplified TCR beta CDR3 regions from RNA transcripts. The HTBI primer set was used in a first-round RT-PCR of the TCR CDR3. TCRdb recomputed calls from the multiplex PCR reads with MiXCR, one row per CDR3 protein. The top ten hold around 7.7% of the sample, which has roughly 570,000 distinct CDR3 sequences, under 60% seen once. The material sequenced was peripheral blood or thyroid tissue (not recorded which). Source of these receptors: a woman aged 18-29 years with Graves' hyperthyroidism.

This clonotype was seen ten or more times. The chain recombines TRBV20-1 with TRBJ1-6; tentative D call: TRBD1 (6 bases). CDR1 and CDR2 (germline): DFQATT, SNEGSKA (reference sequence). The CDR3 totals 15 residues. Trimming stripped 1 base from V and 7 bases from J, with 14 bases between. The CDR3 sequence: CSARGRGQGNSPLHF. The CDR3 bases are TGCAGTGCTAGAGGAAGGGGACAAGGGAATTCACCCCTCCACTTT.

V and J are TRBV2 and TRBJ1-1; no definite D call. Looked up from germline, CDR1 is SNHLY and CDR2 is FYNNEI. V was pared by 7 bases and J by 11 bases, with 14 bases between. This CDR3 is 11 amino acids long. Here the CDR3 DNA reads TGTGCCAGCACCGTGACTTGGTGGGCTTTCTTT. This translates into CASTVTWWAFF.

The chain links TRBV20-1 to TRBJ2-3; 9 nucleotides match TRBD2. The trim removed 3 bases at V and 6 bases at J, leaving 10 bases unmatched. Germline loops: CDR1 DFQATT, CDR2 SNEGSKA (reference sequence). CDR3 length: 15 amino acids. The CDR3 nucleotides read TGCAGTGCTAGGGGGATTAGCGGGAGTGGGGATACGCAGTATTTT. Amino acids: CSARGISGSGDTQYF.

This clonotype occurred a few times. Given a much more abundant clone one base away, this may be a read error. This chain connects TRBV9 to TRBJ1-2, with D hard to call. The CDR3 spans 14 residues. Germline-derived CDR1 and CDR2 are SGDLS and YYNGEE. V lost 4 bases, J lost 2 bases, and 12 bases lay in between. CDR3 protein: CASSFGPFNYGYTF. The CDR3 nucleotides read TGTGCCAGCAGCTTTGGTCCCTTCAACTATGGCTACACCTTC.

This sequence joins TRBV2 and TRBJ1-6, with 8 bases aligning to TRBD1. This CDR3 has 15 residues. With V trimmed by 2 bases and J by 10 bases, 7 bases remained unmatched. Germline-derived CDR1 and CDR2 are SNHLY and FYNNEI. CDR3 in amino acids: CASSESRTGWSPLHF. The CDR3 DNA reads as TGTGCCAGCAGTGAATCCAGGACAGGGTGGTCACCCCTCCACTTT. The complete variable domain, with remaining parts taken from reference TRBV2 and TRBJ1-6, reads EPEVTQTPSHQVTQMGQEVILRCVPISNHLYFYWYRQILGQKVEFLVSFYNNEISEKSEIFDDQFSVERPDGSNFTLKIRSTKLEDSAMYFCASSESRTGWSPLHFGNGTRLTVT.

This rearrangement joins TRBV20-1 to TRBJ2-5, with 12 bases fitting TRBD2. The V segment lost 6 bases and the J segment 7 bases; nucleotides outside the gene matches: 6. CDR3 size: 13 residues. Germline CDR1 is DFQATT and CDR2 is SNEGSKA (reference sequence). The CDR3 here is CSAPSGRDTTQYF. As DNA, the CDR3 is TGCAGTGCCCCTAGCGGGAGGGACACGACCCAGTACTTC.

A note on this clonotype: The germline gene is not matched at one end of the junction; a read error may be the cause. The rearrangement joins TRBV5-1 to TRBJ1-2; the match to TRBD1 covers 7 bases. CDR1 is SGHRS and CDR2 is YFSETQ in the germline V gene. The CDR3 extends over 15 amino acids. CDR3 region: CASSKRQGYSHGYTF. The CDR3 DNA follows: TGTGCCAGCAGCAAGAGACAGGGTTATTCGCATGGCTACACCTTC.

V gene TRBV29-1 combines with J gene TRBJ1-6, with TRBD1 matching 9 bases. V was clipped by 8 bases and J by 8 bases; unmatched bases: 7. This CDR3 spans 13 amino acids. Germline V CDR1 and CDR2: SQVTM, ANQGSEA. For the CDR3, the DNA is TGCAGCAGCTGGGGACAGGGAGATTCACCCCTCCACTTT. It encodes CSSWGQGDSPLHF.

The sample holds many counts of this clonotype. The V call is TRBV6-6, the J call TRBJ2-7, with D possibly TRBD1 on 6 matching bases. Germline V lookup: CDR1 MNHNY, CDR2 SVGAGI (reference sequence). V dropped 2 bases and J dropped 3 bases, with 14 bases sitting between them. The CDR3 covers 15 residues. The CDR3 is CASSYLGRGRYEQYF. The CDR3 region has the DNA TGTGCCAGCAGTTACCTTGGCAGGGGCCGCTACGAGCAGTACTTC.

This clonotype was observed many times. The chain uses TRBV29-1 and TRBJ1-1; tentatively, D is TRBD1 (5 bases). The CDR3 spans 14 residues. CDR1 is SQVTM, CDR2 ANQGSEA, per germline. V was cut by 0 bases and J by 4 bases, with 12 bases left in between. CDR3 sequence reads: CSVEDPSRATEAFF. The DNA for the CDR3 is TGCAGCGTTGAAGATCCTAGCAGGGCCACTGAAGCTTTCTTT.

The chain joins TRBV29-1 to TRBJ2-5; perhaps D is TRBD1 or TRBD2 (5 bases each). CDR1 is SQVTM and CDR2 is ANQGSEA in the germline V gene. The CDR3 runs to 14 residues. Trimming took off 4 bases at V and 0 bases at J, with 12 bases between the two ends. The CDR3 spells CSVVSQGDQETQYF. CDR3 sequence (DNA): TGCAGCGTTGTATCGCAGGGAGACCAAGAGACCCAGTACTTC.

Notes on this clonotype: A single base separates this from a much larger clone, so it may be a read error. The V call is TRBV20-1, the J call TRBJ1-5; 9 nucleotides line up with TRBD1. Germline values: CDR1 DFQATT, CDR2 SNEGSKA (reference sequence). The CDR3 runs to 15 residues. V trimming: 6 bases; J trimming: 3 bases; junction bases outside the gene matches: 9. The CDR3 DNA follows: TGCAGTGCCCGGACAGGGGTCCCGAACAATCAGCCCCAGCATTTT. It translates to CSARTGVPNNQPQHF.

This rearrangement joins TRBV10-3 to TRBJ2-7; perhaps TRBD2 as D (5 bases). Judging by the DNA end, TRBJ2-1 fits better; the J call may be wrong. The CDR3 covers 13 residues. Germline V CDR1 and CDR2: ENHRY, SYGVKD. CDR3 nucleotide sequence: TGTGCCATCACTGCGGACTCAGACAATGAGCAGTTCTTC. Translated, it gives CAITADSDNEQFF.

This clonotype appeared many times. This sequence joins TRBV19 and TRBJ1-6; D is unresolved. The CDR3 has 13 amino acids. Between the trimmed V and J ends, which lost 10 bases and 5 bases, there was a span of 12 bases. Germline V gene sequence: CDR1 LNHDA, CDR2 SQIVND (reference sequence). The CDR3 spells CATRQSHNSPLHF. CDR3 nucleotides: TGTGCCACTCGCCAGAGCCATAATTCACCCCTCCACTTT.

The sample holds a few counts of this clonotype. V is TRBV11-3 and J is TRBJ1-6; D is unresolved. V shed 2 bases and J shed 3 bases, with 8 bases lying between them. The germline V gene has CDR1 SGHNT and CDR2 YENEEA. This CDR3 comprises 15 residues. CDR3 in DNA: TGTGCCAGCAGCTTACGGCCAGTCTATAATTCACCCCTCCACTTT. Protein sequence: CASSLRPVYNSPLHF.

There are many counts of this clonotype. The V gene is TRBV5-5, the J gene TRBJ2-6; D tentatively reads TRBD1 or TRBD2 (5 bases each). V dropped 4 bases and J dropped 4 bases, with 9 bases sitting between them. Germline assignment: CDR1 SGHKS and CDR2 YYEKEE (reference sequence). This CDR3 has 14 amino acids. This chain's CDR3 is CASSAWDGANVLTF. Here the CDR3 DNA reads TGTGCCAGCAGCGCCTGGGACGGGGCCAACGTCCTGACTTTC.

This chain links TRBV10-3 with TRBJ2-5, with D possibly TRBD1 on 6 matching bases. Germline lookup yields CDR1 ENHRY and CDR2 SYGVKD. The CDR3 runs to 12 residues. Trimming stripped 7 bases from V and 4 bases from J, with 10 bases between. This chain's CDR3 is CAIMEDRETQYF. The DNA for the CDR3 is TGTGCCATCATGGAGGACAGAGAGACCCAGTACTTC.

The chain joins TRBV10-3 to TRBJ1-4, with TRBD1 matching 9 bases. J gave up 14 bases and V 6 bases, and 13 bases lay outside the gene matches. The CDR3 has 14 residues. From germline, CDR1 is ENHRY and CDR2 SYGVKD. CDR3 loop: CAIRSQGAGLSLFF. CDR3 bases: TGTGCCATCAGATCACAGGGGGCAGGGTTAAGTCTGTTTTTT.

The rearrangement uses TRBV9 and TRBJ2-7; no reliable D call. From germline, CDR1 is SGDLS and CDR2 YYNGEE. The CDR3 has 17 amino acids. V was clipped by 4 bases and J by 3 bases, with 23 bases between them. For the CDR3, the DNA is TGTGCCAGCAGCTCCGGAATCCGTGGCAGGCGCGTCTACGAGCAGTACTTC. Its protein product is CASSSGIRGRRVYEQYF.

The rearrangement links TRBV29-1 to TRBJ1-4; D unresolved. V lost 5 bases and J lost 7, with 14 bases in between. The germline V gene has CDR1 SQVTM and CDR2 ANQGSEA. This CDR3 has 13 amino acids. Here the CDR3 DNA reads TGCAGCGTTAGTGGTGGCGAGGGTGAAAAACTGTTTTTT. Protein: CSVSGGEGEKLFF.

This clonotype was detected many times. The chain couples TRBV7-9 to TRBJ1-5, with D tentatively TRBD1 (5 bases). Trimming pared 8 bases from V and 5 bases from J, leaving 10 bases between. The germline V gene has CDR1 SEHNR and CDR2 FQNEAQ (reference sequence). CDR3 length equals 12 residues. The CDR3 is CASGTDDQPQHF. The DNA for the CDR3 is TGTGCCAGCGGGACTGATGATCAGCCCCAGCATTTT. The full variable domain, with the rest looked up from reference TRBV7-9 and TRBJ1-5, is DTGVSQNPRHKITKRGQNVTFRCDPISEHNRLYWYRQTLGQGPEFLTYFQNEAQLEKSRLLSDRFSAERPKGSFSTLEIQRTEQGDSAMYLCASGTDDQPQHFGDGTRLSIL.

This clonotype was recorded many times. This chain connects TRBV19 to TRBJ1-2; D is uncertain. The CDR3 has 17 residues. V shed 0 bases and J shed 2 bases, with 16 bases lying between them. Looked up from germline, CDR1 is LNHDA and CDR2 is SQIVND (reference sequence). CDR3 nucleotide sequence: TGTGCCAGTAGTATAGAGGGAACTGGTCCTAACAACTATGGCTACACCTTC. Its protein is CASSIEGTGPNNYGYTF.

With respect to this clonotype: This clone may be a read error of a much larger clone one base away. The V gene is TRBV19, the J gene TRBJ1-6; no reliable D call. The CDR3 loop spans 15 amino acids. Per germline, CDR1 LNHDA and CDR2 SQIVND (reference sequence). In nucleotides, the CDR3 is TGTGCCAGTAAGGGTATGCCGTTCGGTAATTCATCCCTCCACTTT. It specifies CASKGMPFGNSSLHF.

This clonotype came up many times. V gene TRBV25-1 combines with J gene TRBJ2-7; D unresolved. V was shortened by 5 bases and J by 6 bases, with 8 bases between the two germline ends. Germline V lookup: CDR1 MGHDK, CDR2 SYGVNS. The CDR3 spans 11 residues. The CDR3 loop reads CASSTIFEQYF. CDR3 DNA: TGTGCCAGCAGTACAATATTCGAGCAGTACTTC.

The genes are TRBV2 and TRBJ2-5; 11 nucleotides agree with TRBD1. This CDR3 is 15 amino acids long. V lost 5 bases to trimming and J lost 3 bases; unmatched junction nucleotides: 5. Germline V gives CDR1 SNHLY, CDR2 FYNNEI. CDR3: CASSLRTGGKETQYF. The CDR3, as DNA: TGTGCCAGCAGTTTAAGGACAGGGGGCAAAGAGACCCAGTACTTC.

This clonotype showed up many times. The chain recombines TRBV5-8 with TRBJ1-5, with 9 bases that match TRBD1. V gave up 4 bases and J gave up 0 bases; unmatched junction bases: 8. Germline loops: CDR1 SGHTS, CDR2 YDEGEE. The CDR3 totals 17 residues. The CDR3 sequence is CASSGGQGYGSNQPQHF. CDR3 in DNA: TGTGCCAGCAGCGGAGGACAGGGGTACGGTAGCAATCAGCCCCAGCATTTT.

This clonotype came up many times. The gene calls are TRBV29-1 and TRBJ2-5, with D maybe TRBD2 (6 bases). The ends were cut back, 6 bases at V and 13 bases at J, with 15 bases in the middle. The CDR3 loop spans 10 amino acids. CDR1 and CDR2 (germline): SQVTM, ANQGSEA. This CDR3 reads CSVGGGRWYF. The CDR3, as DNA: TGCAGCGTGGGGGGTGGGCGTTGGTACTTC.

On this clonotype itself: The junction does not match germline at one end; this may be a read error. The chain carries TRBV7-3 and TRBJ2-2; D is possibly TRBD2 (5 bases). The CDR3 totals 15 residues. Germline V gives CDR1 SGHTA, CDR2 FQGTGA. The CDR3 sequence: CASSSLLWNTGEPFF. The CDR3 DNA reads TGTGCCAGCAGCTCGCTTTTGTGGAACACCGGGGAGCCGTTTTTT.

This clonotype was seen ten or more times. The chain is built from TRBV2 and TRBJ1-2; perhaps TRBD1 as D (5 bases). V lost 1 base, J lost 6 bases, and 9 bases lay in between. The CDR3 covers 13 residues. Per germline, CDR1 SNHLY and CDR2 FYNNEI. CDR3 amino acids: CASSEGQFDGYTF. The CDR3 region has the DNA TGTGCCAGCAGTGAAGGACAGTTCGATGGCTACACCTTC.

Concerning this clonotype itself: A much larger clone is a single base away; this may be a read error. The chain links TRBV12-3 or TRBV12-4 to TRBJ1-6; D gene uncertain. CDR3 length: 15 residues. V lost 5 bases to trimming and J lost 11 bases, with 19 bases between them. The CDR3 bases are TGTGCCAGCAGTACCGGACGCGCTTTTCGTCCACCCCTCCACTTT. Translation: CASSTGRAFRPPLHF.